The present entry profiles one T cell receptor beta chain with its context. No antigen is known for it. The data belong to a study of cytomegalovirus exposure and HLA in healthy donors. For the study at large: The platform used for the 100 to 150 validation repertoires matched that of the 500 to 850 first-cohort repertoires, a later analysis reported.

The donors were members of the roughly 120-subject validation cohort (separate from the approximately 730-subject first cohort). With 4 bases removed from V and 3 bases from J, the gap between germline ends came to 7 bases. The CDR3 runs 12 residues. Germline V lookup: CDR1 MNHNY, CDR2 SVGAGI (reference sequence). Here immunoSEQ multiplex PCR was the method, and the copy in TCRdb shows in-frame clones only, minus some. The table has about 130,000 clones, roughly 90% seen once; the top ten hold approximately 1.3%. Study results and limitations: The study listed 164 cytomegalovirus-associated TCR beta chains.

Sequences were obtained from PBMCs. This receptor was taken from a young man in good health and CMV-seronegative. J is TRBJ2-7 and V is TRBV6-6; no firm D call. CDR3 coding DNA: TGTGCCAGCAGTTCCTCCGTCTACGAGCAGTACTTC. Translation gives CASSSSVYEQYF.